This TCR beta chain was recorded in a study of regulatory T cells in long-lasting Graves disease. Study as a whole: Duration of antithyroid drug therapy among newly diagnosed Graves' patients was under 3 months.

Study observations and caveats: Among the persistent patients, 2,741 public clonotypes were shared, more than the approximately 960 shared among new patients.

Comments on this clonotype: Its specificity is not known.

HTBI primers from iRepertoire and Arm-PCR of CDR3 regions yielded the TCR beta libraries. TCRdb called the multiplex PCR reads again in MiXCR, with one record for every CDR3 protein. The data hold 400,000 to 550,000 distinct CDR3 sequences, with 14% to 15% observed a single time. The time point was: newly diagnosed GD, antithyroid drugs for less than 3 months. Extracted RNA from PBMCs served as the source of the TCR library. Germline V lookup: CDR1 LNHDA, CDR2 SQIVND (reference sequence). The CDR3 loop spans 16 amino acids. Trimming cost V 9 bases and J 2 bases, with 20 bases left between them. Separately, the same data were catalogued under a study of T cells in Graves' hyperthyroidism and ophthalmopathy. That study reports: TCR CDR3 regions were first amplified by RT-PCR with HTBI primers.

Sample: peripheral blood mononuclear cells (PBMCs), taken at new diagnosis, from a patient treated with antithyroid drugs. The rearrangement links TRBV19 to TRBJ2-1; D unclear. The sequence was obtained from a young woman with Graves disease. CDR3 DNA sequence: TGTGCCAGCGCTATCAGAACGGCTATAACCTACAATGAGCAGTTCTTC. This encodes CASAIRTAITYNEQFF.